The T cell receptor beta chain under discussion was sequenced for a study of T cell responses to AZD1222 COVID-19 vaccine. Only in-frame clones appear in the TCRdb table, and some are missing; sequencing was by immunoSEQ multiplex PCR. The sample lists fewer than 200,000 clones, 85% to 90% occurring once. This specimen was peripheral blood, taken 28 days after the second AZD1222 dose. The TCR comes from an adult who received the AZD1222 COVID-19 vaccine.

The CDR3 DNA sequence: TGTGCCAGCAGCTTAAGTGCTAGCGGGATGCCCTCCTACAATGAGCAGTTCTTC. This codes for CASSLSASGMPSYNEQFF. The V and J genes are TRBV7-3 and TRBJ2-1; 9 nucleotides agree with TRBD2. In germline, CDR1 is SGHTA, CDR2 FQGTGA. Trimming at V came to 1 base and at J to 0 bases, leaving 7 bases not matched to a gene. The CDR3 has 18 amino acids.